One sample yielded the 3 T cell receptor beta chains listed below, sequenced in a study of blood T cells in healthy people across ages. It was with a sample-barcoded 5' primer and a J-beta primer mix that a second PCR of roughly 7 to 12 cycles was run. One entry per CDR3 protein results from TCRdb running MiXCR on the 5' RACE reads. This table has approximately 2,000,000 distinct CDR3 sequences, approximately 39% appearing once. Sequenced sample: blood. These receptors were collected from a human donor in good health.

The V call is TRBV28, the J call TRBJ2-7, with 11 nucleotides matching TRBD2. This CDR3 has 17 amino acids. Per germline, CDR1 MDHEN and CDR2 SYDVKM. Trimming at V came to 4 bases and at J to 1 base, leaving 9 bases not matched to a gene. As DNA, the CDR3 is TGTGCCAGCAGTTATCGGGGGACTAGCGGCCTATCCTACGAGCAGTACTTC. Protein: CASSYRGTSGLSYEQYF.

This clonotype came up a few times. The rearrangement uses TRBV6-5 and TRBJ2-7, with D perhaps TRBD1 (6 bases). CDR3 size: 12 residues. Germline V lookup: CDR1 MNHEY, CDR2 SVGAGI. Trimming removed 6 bases from V and 6 bases from J, with 12 bases in between. CDR3 DNA sequence: TGTGCCAGCAGCTCTACAGGGTCCGAGCAGTACTTC. It codes for CASSSTGSEQYF.

This clonotype was observed a few times. This chain uses TRBV29-1 with TRBJ2-1; 10 nucleotides match TRBD2. Germline CDR1 reads SQVTM; CDR2 reads ANQGSEA. This CDR3 has 23 amino acids. The V and J ends lost 4 bases and 1 base, in that order; junction bases with no gene match: 28. CDR3 amino acids: CSVAIGTAPNLAGEFVSYNEQFF. The DNA of the CDR3 is TGCAGCGTTGCTATCGGTACCGCCCCCAACCTAGCGGGGGAATTCGTTTCCTACAATGAGCAGTTCTTC.